This T cell receptor beta chain was identified in a study of glioma-infiltrating T cells after dendritic cell vaccination. V was clipped by 3 bases and J by 4 bases, with 9 bases between them. This CDR3 has 13 amino acids. Germline-derived CDR1 and CDR2 are SGHTA and FQGNSA. TCRdb's table, derived via immunoSEQ multiplex PCR, lists solely in-frame clones and lacks some. The table has some 70,000 clones, 80% to 85% seen once. Before vaccination, two weeks after the third vaccination, and at progression, PBMC were collected. This clone was seen only a few times. The chain employs TRBV7-2 and TRBJ1-2; weak D call: TRBD1 (5 bases). This sequence originates from a human donor with glioblastoma. Here the sequenced sample was blood, taken before dendritic cell vaccination. DNA for the CDR3: TGTGCCAGCAGCTTGACAGATCGCTATGGCTACACCTTC. It codes for CASSLTDRYGYTF.